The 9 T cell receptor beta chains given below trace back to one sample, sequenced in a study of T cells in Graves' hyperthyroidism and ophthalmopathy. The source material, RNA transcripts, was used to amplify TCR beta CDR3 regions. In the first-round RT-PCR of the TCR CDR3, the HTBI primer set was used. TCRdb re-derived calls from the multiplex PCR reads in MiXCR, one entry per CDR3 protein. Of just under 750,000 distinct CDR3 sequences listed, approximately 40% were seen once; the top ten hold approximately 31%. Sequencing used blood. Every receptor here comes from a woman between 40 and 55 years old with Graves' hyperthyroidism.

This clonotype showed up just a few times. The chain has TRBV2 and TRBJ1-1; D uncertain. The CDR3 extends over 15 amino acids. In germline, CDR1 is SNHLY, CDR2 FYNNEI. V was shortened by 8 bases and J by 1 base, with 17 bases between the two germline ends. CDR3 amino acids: CASSPRTEQNTEAFF. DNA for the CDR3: TGTGCCAGCTCACCCCGTACGGAACAGAACACTGAAGCTTTCTTT.

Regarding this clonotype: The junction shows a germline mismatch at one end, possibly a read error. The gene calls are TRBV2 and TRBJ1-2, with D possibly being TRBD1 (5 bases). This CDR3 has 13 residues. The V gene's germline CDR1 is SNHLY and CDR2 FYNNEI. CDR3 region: CATSETANYGYTF. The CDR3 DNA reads TGTGCCACCAGTGAGACAGCTAACTATGGCTACACCTTC.

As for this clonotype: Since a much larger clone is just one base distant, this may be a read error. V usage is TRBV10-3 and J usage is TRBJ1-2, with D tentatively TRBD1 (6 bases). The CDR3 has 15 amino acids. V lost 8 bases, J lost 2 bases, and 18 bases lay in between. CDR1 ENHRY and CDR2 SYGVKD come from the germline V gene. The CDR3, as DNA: TGTGCCATCGAACACCGACAGGAAAAAAACTATGGCTACACCTTC. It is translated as CAIEHRQEKNYGYTF.

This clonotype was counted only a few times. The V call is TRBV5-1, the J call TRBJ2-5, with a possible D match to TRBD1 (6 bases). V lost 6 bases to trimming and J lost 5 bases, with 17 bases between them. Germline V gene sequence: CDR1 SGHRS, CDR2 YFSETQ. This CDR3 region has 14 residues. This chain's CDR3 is CASTTWIGGETQYF. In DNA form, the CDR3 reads TGCGCCAGCACCACTTGGATAGGGGGTGAGACCCAGTACTTC.

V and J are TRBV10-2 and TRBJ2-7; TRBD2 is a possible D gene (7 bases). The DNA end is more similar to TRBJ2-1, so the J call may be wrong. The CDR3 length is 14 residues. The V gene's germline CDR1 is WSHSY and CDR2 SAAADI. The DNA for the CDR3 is TGCGCCAGCAGCGAAGGGGGGGCCTACAATGAGCAGTTCTTC. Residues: CASSEGGAYNEQFF.

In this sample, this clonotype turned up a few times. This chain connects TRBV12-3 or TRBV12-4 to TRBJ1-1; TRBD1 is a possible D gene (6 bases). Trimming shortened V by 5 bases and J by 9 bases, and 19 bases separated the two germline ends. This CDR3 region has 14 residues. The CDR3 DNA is TGTGCCAGCAGTCCCGGGACAAGCTCAACTCAAGCTTTCTTT. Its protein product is CASSPGTSSTQAFF.

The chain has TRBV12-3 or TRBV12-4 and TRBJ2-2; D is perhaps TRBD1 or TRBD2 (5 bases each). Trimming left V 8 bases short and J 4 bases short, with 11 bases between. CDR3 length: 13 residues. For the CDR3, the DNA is TGTGCCAGCTCGGGGACCTCCACCGGGGAGCTGTTTTTT. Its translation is CASSGTSTGELFF.

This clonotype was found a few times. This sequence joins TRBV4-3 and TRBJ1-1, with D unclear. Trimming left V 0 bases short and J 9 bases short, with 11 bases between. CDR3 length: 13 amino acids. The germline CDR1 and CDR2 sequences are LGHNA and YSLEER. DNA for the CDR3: TGCGCCAGCAGCCAAGATTCGCAACGCCAAGCTTTCTTT. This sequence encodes CASSQDSQRQAFF.

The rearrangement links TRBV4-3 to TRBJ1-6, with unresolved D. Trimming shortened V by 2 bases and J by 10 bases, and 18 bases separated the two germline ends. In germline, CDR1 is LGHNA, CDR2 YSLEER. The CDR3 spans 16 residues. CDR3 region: CASSQSTVVVGSPLHF. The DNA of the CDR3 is TGCGCCAGCAGCCAATCGACGGTGGTGGTAGGGTCACCCCTCCACTTT.